A selection of T cell receptor beta chains follows, all from one sample in a study of chemoradiotherapy in HPV16-positive cancers. The repertoire was sequenced with immunoSEQ multiplex PCR; TCRdb's copy has only in-frame clones and lacks some. This repertoire shows about 32,000 clones, 80% found once; its top ten account for 3.5% to 4%. The starting material was blood, obtained from a patient who underwent chemoradiotherapy. These receptors came from a human donor with HPV-associated anogenital cancer. Each CDR3 is given with its conserved first and last residue. Each record gives: J gene, D gene, clone size, V gene, CDR3 DNA, CDR3 protein. The D gene is left open where the match is weak. The listing skips clone size in some rows; elsewhere it reads once, few, many or a size class.

>TRBJ2-7|.|few|TRBV6-5
TGTGCCAGCACCCTGGGGGGGGCTGACGAGCAGTACTTC
CASTLGGADEQYF
>TRBJ1-1|.|few|TRBV9
TGTGCCAGCAGCGTCTCCGATCTCAGGGGAGGTACTGAAGCTTTCTTT
CASSVSDLRGGTEAFF
>TRBJ1-6|TRBD1|.|TRBV2
TGTGCCAGCAGTGAACAGGGGGCAGGTAATTCACCCCTCCACTTT
CASSEQGAGNSPLHF
>TRBJ1-1|.|.|TRBV9
TGTGCCAGCAGCCCCAGCCCCCCGGCGGGCACTGAAGCTTTCTTT
CASSPSPPAGTEAFF
>TRBJ1-4|.|.|TRBV19
TGTGCCAGTAGTACCCAATACCAGGGGTGGGATGAAAAACTGTTTTTT
CASSTQYQGWDEKLFF
>TRBJ2-5|.|.|TRBV6-5
TGTGCCAGCAGTTACTTTGGCAGAGTAGAGGAGACCCAGTACTTC
CASSYFGRVEETQYF
>TRBJ2-1|.|.|TRBV30
TGTGCCTGGAGTGTCACGGGAAACAATGAGCAGTTCTTC
CAWSVTGNNEQFF
>TRBJ1-1|.|few|TRBV2
TGTGCCAGCAGTGAAGACGGCCTCACTGAAGCTTTCTTT
CASSEDGLTEAFF
>TRBJ1-5|.|.|TRBV19
TGTGCCAGTAGTATAGTAAATAATCAGCCCCAGCATTTT
CASSIVNNQPQHF
>TRBJ1-1|TRBD1|.|TRBV18
TGTGCCAGCTCACCAGAGGGGGCTCCGAACACTGAAGCTTTCTTT
CASSPEGAPNTEAFF